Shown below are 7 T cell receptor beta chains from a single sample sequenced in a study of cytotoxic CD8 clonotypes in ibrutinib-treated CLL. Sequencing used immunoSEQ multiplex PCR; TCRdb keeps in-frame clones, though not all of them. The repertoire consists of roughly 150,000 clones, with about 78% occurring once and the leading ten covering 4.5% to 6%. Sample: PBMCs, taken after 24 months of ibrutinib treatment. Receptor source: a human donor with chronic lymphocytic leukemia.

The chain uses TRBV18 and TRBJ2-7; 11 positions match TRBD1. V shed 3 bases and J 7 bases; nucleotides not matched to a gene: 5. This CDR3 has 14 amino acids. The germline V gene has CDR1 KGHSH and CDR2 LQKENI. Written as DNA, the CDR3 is TGTGCCAGCTCACCCCAAGGACAGGGGGCTGAGCAGTACTTC. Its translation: CASSPQGQGAEQYF.

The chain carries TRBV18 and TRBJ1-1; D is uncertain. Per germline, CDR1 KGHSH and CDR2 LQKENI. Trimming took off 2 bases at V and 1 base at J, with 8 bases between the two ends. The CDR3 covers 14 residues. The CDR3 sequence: CASSPGLGNTEAFF. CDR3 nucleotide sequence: TGTGCCAGCTCACCAGGCCTTGGGAACACTGAAGCTTTCTTT. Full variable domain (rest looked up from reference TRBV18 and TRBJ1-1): NAGVMQNPRHLVRRRGQEARLRCSPMKGHSHVYWYRQLPEEGLKFMVYLQKENIIDESGMPKERFSAEFPKEGPSILRIQQVVRGDSAAYFCASSPGLGNTEAFFGQGTRLTVV.

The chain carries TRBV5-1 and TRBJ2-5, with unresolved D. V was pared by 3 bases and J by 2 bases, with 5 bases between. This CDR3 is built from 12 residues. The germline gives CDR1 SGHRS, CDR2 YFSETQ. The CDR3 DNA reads TGCGCCAGCAGCTCACATCAAGAGACCCAGTACTTC. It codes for CASSSHQETQYF.

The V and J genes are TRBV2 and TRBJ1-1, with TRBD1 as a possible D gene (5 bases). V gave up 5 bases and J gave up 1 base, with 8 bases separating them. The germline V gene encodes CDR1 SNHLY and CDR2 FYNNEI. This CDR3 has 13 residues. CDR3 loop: CASSSGENTEAFF. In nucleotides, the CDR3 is TGTGCCAGCAGTTCGGGGGAGAACACTGAAGCTTTCTTT.

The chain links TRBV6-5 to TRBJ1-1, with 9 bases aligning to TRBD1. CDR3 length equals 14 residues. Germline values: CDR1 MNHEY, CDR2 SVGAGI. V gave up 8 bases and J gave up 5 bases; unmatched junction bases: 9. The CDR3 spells CASRNRGQGTEAFF. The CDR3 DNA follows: TGTGCCAGCCGCAACCGAGGACAGGGGACTGAAGCTTTCTTT.

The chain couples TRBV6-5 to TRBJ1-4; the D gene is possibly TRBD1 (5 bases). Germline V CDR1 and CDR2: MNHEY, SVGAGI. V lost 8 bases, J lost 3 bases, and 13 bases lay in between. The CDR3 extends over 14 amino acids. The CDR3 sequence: CASQRGAPNEKLFF. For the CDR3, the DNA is TGTGCCAGCCAACGCGGGGCCCCTAATGAAAAACTGTTTTTT.

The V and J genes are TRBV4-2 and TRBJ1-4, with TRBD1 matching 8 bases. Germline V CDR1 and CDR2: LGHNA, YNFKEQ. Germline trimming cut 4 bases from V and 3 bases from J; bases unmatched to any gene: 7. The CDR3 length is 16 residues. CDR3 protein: CASSLNRGSANEKLFF. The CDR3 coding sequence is TGTGCCAGCAGCCTCAACAGGGGGTCGGCTAATGAAAAACTGTTTTTT.